What follows describes a single TCR beta chain. This entry is derived from a study of cytomegalovirus exposure and HLA in healthy donors. The length of the CDR3 is 13 residues. Germline V gene data show CDR1 as LNHDA and CDR2 as SQIVND (reference sequence). Losses at the gene ends were 4 bases for V and 7 bases for J; bases not matched to a gene: 6. The PCR employed 60 Vbeta primers together with 13 Jbeta primers. TCRdb keeps only in-frame clones here, not all; method: immunoSEQ multiplex PCR. The sample contains roughly 120,000 clones, over 65% of which appear only once. The origin of this receptor is a man aged 30 to 39 in good health and CMV-seropositive. The chain combines TRBV19 with TRBJ1-2; 7 bases align to TRBD1. The material sequenced was PBMCs. This CDR3 is CASSTNRQGGYTF. Here the CDR3 DNA reads TGTGCCAGTAGTACCAACCGACAGGGTGGCTACACCTTC. The whole variable domain, filled in from reference TRBV19 and TRBJ1-2, reads DGGITQSPKYLFRKEGQNVTLSCEQNLNHDAMYWYRQDPGQGLRLIYYSQIVNDFQKGDIAEGYSVSREKKESFPLTVTSAQKNPTAFYLCASSTNRQGGYTFGSGTRLTVV.